The clone carrying this TCR beta chain was found a few times. The antigen remains undetermined. The second PCR ran roughly 6 to 12 cycles with a sample-barcoded 5' primer and J-beta primers. Each cDNA molecule received a tag from a template-switch adaptor that had 12 random nucleotides. TCRdb processed the 5' RACE reads anew with MiXCR; each CDR3 protein has one entry. The sample shows about 1.5 million distinct CDR3 sequences, about 42% of them seen only once. This entry is derived from a study of blood T cells in healthy people across ages. General study findings and limits: Researchers deemed the diversity estimates from one million T cells underestimates. Among T cells, TCR beta diversity per million cells dropped roughly linearly as age rose.

Trimming at V came to 5 bases and at J to 7 bases, leaving 7 bases not matched to a gene. Germline lookup yields CDR1 SEHNR and CDR2 FQNEAQ (reference sequence). The CDR3 is 13 residues long. This chain connects TRBV7-9 to TRBJ1-2, with 7 bases identical to TRBD1. The clonotype was recovered from a woman under 30 in good health. The sequencing sample was made of blood. CDR3 DNA sequence: TGTGCCAGCAGCACGGACAGGTGGCCTGGCTACACCTTC. It translates to CASSTDRWPGYTF.